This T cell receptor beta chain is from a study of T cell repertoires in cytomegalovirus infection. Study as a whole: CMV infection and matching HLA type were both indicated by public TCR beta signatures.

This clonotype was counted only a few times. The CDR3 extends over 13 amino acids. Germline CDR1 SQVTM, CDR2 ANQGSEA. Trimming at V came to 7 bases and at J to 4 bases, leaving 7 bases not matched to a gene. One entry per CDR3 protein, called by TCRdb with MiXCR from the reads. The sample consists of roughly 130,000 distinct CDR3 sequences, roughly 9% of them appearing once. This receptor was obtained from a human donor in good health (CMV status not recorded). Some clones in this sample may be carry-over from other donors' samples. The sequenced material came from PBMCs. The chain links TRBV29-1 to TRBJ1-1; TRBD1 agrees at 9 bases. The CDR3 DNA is TGCAGCGCTCAACAGGGGGCAGGCACTGAAGCTTTCTTT. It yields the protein CSAQQGAGTEAFF.